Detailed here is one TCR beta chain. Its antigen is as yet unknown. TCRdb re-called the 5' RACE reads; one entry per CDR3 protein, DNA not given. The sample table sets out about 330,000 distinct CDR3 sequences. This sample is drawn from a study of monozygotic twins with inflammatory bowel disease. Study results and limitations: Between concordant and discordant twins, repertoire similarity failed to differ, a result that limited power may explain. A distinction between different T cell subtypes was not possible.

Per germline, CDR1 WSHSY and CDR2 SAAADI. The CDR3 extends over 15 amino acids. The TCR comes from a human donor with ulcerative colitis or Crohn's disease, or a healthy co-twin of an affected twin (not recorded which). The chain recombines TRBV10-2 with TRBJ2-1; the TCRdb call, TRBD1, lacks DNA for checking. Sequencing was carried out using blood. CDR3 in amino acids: CASSERQGRLNEQFF.